The clone carrying this TCR beta chain was detected many times. The target antigen is unknown. The sample originates from a study of T cell repertoires in cytomegalovirus infection. Study summary: Matching HLA type, along with CMV infection, was indicated by public TCR beta signatures.

The CDR3 contains 13 residues. Trimming stripped 3 bases from V and 2 bases from J, with 7 bases between. Germline values: CDR1 SGHVS, CDR2 FQNEAQ. TCRdb processed the reads anew with MiXCR; each CDR3 protein has one entry. This sample has roughly 500,000 distinct CDR3 sequences, with roughly 12% found just once. Whole-study findings and limits: Summed public TCR beta family frequency identified CMV carriers bearing the relevant HLA. CMV-specific HLA-C-restricted TCR beta clonotypes dominated the ex vivo response.

The J gene is TRBJ2-5, the V gene TRBV7-8; no clear D gene. This sequence originates from a human donor in good health (CMV status not recorded). Some clones in this sample may be carry-over from other donors' samples. The source material was PBMCs. The CDR3 region has the DNA TGTGCCAGCAGCTTTCTAAGACAAGAGACCCAGTACTTC. Residues: CASSFLRQETQYF.